This T cell receptor beta chain is drawn from a study of OX40 agonist ivuxolimab in advanced cancers. Background on the whole study: The costimulatory receptor OX40 (CD134) was targeted by ivuxolimab, a fully human IgG2 agonistic monoclonal antibody. Intravenous ivuxolimab was administered to patients every 2 weeks at six dose levels: 0.01, 0.1, 0.3, 1.5, 3 and 10 mg/kg. Among the roughly 50 dose-escalation patients, around 20 had hepatocellular carcinoma, approximately 15 melanoma, 9 renal cell carcinoma and 9 head and neck cancer. In the dose-escalation cohort, roughly four fifths of patients were male, and the mean age was approximately 55 years, with a range of about 20 to 90. Prior anti-PD-1, anti-PD-L1 or anti-CTLA-4 therapy was permitted, and checkpoint inhibitors had been received by 40% to 50% of dose-escalation patients. Partial responses occurred in three dose-escalation patients: two with cutaneous melanoma and one with hepatocellular carcinoma. Peripheral TCRbeta sequencing aimed to test whether ivuxolimab altered TCR sequence diversity and caused clonal T-cell expansion. The paper covers the monotherapy dose-escalation part of the phase I ivuxolimab trial, which included N = 52 patients. What the authors observed across the whole study: At doses of 0.1 to 3.0 mg/kg, clonal expansion of both CD4+ and CD8+ T cells in blood was seen between baseline and week 6. Antigen specificity was not determined for the clonally expanded peripheral T cells. Partial responders in the 0.1-3.0 mg/kg groups had among the lowest normalized peripheral clonal expansion, especially among CD8+ T cells. Low levels of normalized T-cell clonal expansion were also shown by some nonresponding patients. After ivuxolimab, CD8+ T cells had more expanded clones than CD4+ T cells on average.

To note about this clone: Its antigen target is currently unknown. Per-base qualities were not stored, and no clone one base away is much larger.

The cysteine opens and the phenylalanine closes a CDR3 of 13 amino acids. CDR3 DNA only is kept here, 39 bases in frame from base 1. Trimming accounts for 5 bases at V and 6 bases at J, while the number of junction bases matched to no gene is 2. The germline V gene supplies CDR1 SGHVS and CDR2 FNYEAQ. For sequencing of the TCRbeta CDR3 region, genomic DNA was extracted from the sorted cells. TCRbeta CDR3 regions were sequenced using the immunoSEQ Assay. Drawn from immuneACCESS, this table holds only the in-frame rearrangements with V and J called that TCRdb kept. Clones are partly lost; checked studies trace under half to an unresolved V gene and leave the rest unexplained. For this sample there are 65,000 to 100,000 clones; over 75% appear just once. Of the sample, less than 4.5% is held by the ten largest clones. The trial excluded patients who had a history of autoimmune disease or who were on systemic immunosuppression. Peripheral blood for TCR sequencing was collected from all dose cohorts at baseline, on cycle 4 day 1, and on cycle 7 day 1. Samples were obtained from an open-label, multicenter, first-in-human phase I dose-escalation trial of ivuxolimab. The trial enrolled adults with locally advanced or metastatic head and neck squamous cell, hepatocellular, melanoma or renal cell carcinoma. CD4+ and CD8+ T cells were sorted separately from peripheral blood before TCR sequencing.

This receptor was taken from an adult with an advanced solid tumor such as melanoma, head and neck, liver or kidney cancer. The chain is assembled from TRBV7-6 and TRBJ2-3, with 10 middle bases fitting TRBD2. Sequencing was performed on CD4+ or CD8+ T cells sorted from blood, taken in a trial of the OX40 agonist ivuxolimab. Here the CDR3 is given as CASSLGLADTQYF. The nucleotide sequence reads TGTGCCAGCAGCCTGGGACTAGCGGATACGCAGTATTTT.